This T cell receptor beta chain is drawn from a study of cytomegalovirus exposure and HLA in healthy donors. J lost 0 bases, V lost 1 base, and 6 bases had no gene match. The germline CDR1 and CDR2 sequences are LNHNV and YYDKDF (reference sequence). This CDR3 is built from 16 residues. Only in-frame clones appear in the TCRdb table, and some are missing; sequencing was by immunoSEQ multiplex PCR. The table records about 330,000 clones, about 85% of them present only once. The sequenced material came from PBMCs. The TCR originated in a woman aged 25 to 39 in good health and CMV-seropositive. The chain employs TRBV15 and TRBJ2-7; 7 bases align to TRBD1. The CDR3 protein is CATSRGRRQGSYEQYF. CDR3 sequence (DNA): TGTGCCACCAGCAGAGGGAGGCGACAGGGCTCCTACGAGCAGTACTTC.